The 22 T cell receptor beta chains below come from one sample, sequenced in a study of T cells in narcolepsy. Profiled with immunoSEQ multiplex PCR; TCRdb holds only in-frame clones, not every one. The sample includes about 30,000 clones, roughly 83% of them seen just once. The sample taken for sequencing was CD45RA- memory CD4+ T cells from PBMCs. Receptors were obtained from a human donor with narcolepsy.

The chain employs TRBV6-1 and TRBJ1-5; 8 nucleotides match TRBD1. V lost 6 bases, J lost 4 bases, and 2 bases stayed unmatched. The CDR3 is made up of 13 amino acids. Per the germline V gene, CDR1 is MNHNS and CDR2 is SASEGT. The CDR3 loop reads CASRGTGNQPQHF. The CDR3, as DNA: TGTGCCAGCAGAGGGACAGGAAATCAGCCCCAGCATTTT.

The CDR3 is CASSGHRGVGDTQYF. In nucleotides, the CDR3 is TGTGCCAGCAGTGGACACAGGGGGGTTGGAGATACGCAGTATTTT. This chain links TRBV2 with TRBJ2-3, with 8 bases fitting TRBD1. CDR3 length: 15 amino acids. From germline, CDR1 is SNHLY and CDR2 FYNNEI. Trimming cost V 4 bases and J 5 bases; bases outside gene matches: 8. Filled out from reference TRBV2 and TRBJ2-3, the complete variable domain reads EPEVTQTPSHQVTQMGQEVILRCVPISNHLYFYWYRQILGQKVEFLVSFYNNEISEKSEIFDDQFSVERPDGSNFTLKIRSTKLEDSAMYFCASSGHRGVGDTQYFGPGTRLTVL.

In its sample, this clone was seen a few times. The gene calls are TRBV5-1 and TRBJ2-1, with a possible D match to TRBD1 (6 bases). Germline CDR1 and CDR2: SGHRS and YFSETQ. CDR3 length: 13 amino acids. The germline V and J ends were trimmed by 5 bases and 5 bases, with 11 bases remaining between them. The CDR3 coding sequence is TGCGCCAGCAGAGGACAGCCCAACAATGAGCAGTTCTTC. It encodes CASRGQPNNEQFF.

This clone was observed once. The chain employs TRBV11-2 and TRBJ2-5; 12 bases match TRBD1. The V segment lost 1 base and the J segment 1 base; nucleotides outside the gene matches: 4. CDR3 length equals 17 residues. Germline V gives CDR1 SGHAT, CDR2 FQNNGV. The CDR3 DNA is TGTGCCAGCAGCTTAGGGGGGACAGGGGGCCTCCAAGAGACCCAGTACTTC. Amino acid sequence: CASSLGGTGGLQETQYF.

The rearrangement links TRBV14 to TRBJ2-7; 9 bases map to TRBD2. Trimming removed 4 bases from V and 7 bases from J; junction bases left unmatched: 8. Per the germline V gene, CDR1 is SGHDN and CDR2 is FVKESK. This CDR3 spans 14 amino acids. CDR3 bases: TGTGCCAGCAGCCTTCAGCGGGGGGTCGGGGAGCAGTACTTC. This sequence encodes CASSLQRGVGEQYF.

The sample holds a few counts of this clone. The chain couples TRBV23-1 to TRBJ1-5; weak D call: TRBD1 (5 bases). TRBV23-1 is sorted into the ORF group, with uncertain function. The CDR3 contains 13 residues. V was shortened by 11 bases and J by 5 bases, with 16 bases between the two germline ends. CDR3 in amino acids: CAPSPGADQPQHF. The CDR3 DNA reads TGCGCCCCCAGTCCCGGGGCGGATCAGCCCCAGCATTTT.

This chain uses TRBV16 with TRBJ1-4; D gene uncertain. Per germline, CDR1 KGHSY and CDR2 FQNENV. Trimming pared 0 bases from V and 7 bases from J, leaving 12 bases between. The CDR3 is 15 amino acids. The CDR3 coding sequence is TGTGCCAGCAGCCAATCGAACATGGGTAGTGAAAAACTGTTTTTT. Its protein product is CASSQSNMGSEKLFF.

The V call is TRBV6-1, the J call TRBJ1-5; TRBD1 agrees at 7 bases. The CDR3 spans 17 residues. Trimming cost V 1 base and J 3 bases; bases outside gene matches: 9. The germline V gene has CDR1 MNHNS and CDR2 SASEGT. DNA of the CDR3: TGTGCCAGCAGTGAAGATGGGAGGGGGCGGGTCAATCAGCCCCAGCATTTT. Its protein is CASSEDGRGRVNQPQHF.

The CDR3 reads CASVGQGYGYTF. The CDR3 nucleotides read TGTGCCAGCGTTGGACAGGGGTATGGCTACACCTTC. The J gene is TRBJ1-2, the V gene TRBV6-5, with 9 positions matching TRBD1. The CDR3 has 12 amino acids. Trimming at V came to 8 bases and at J to 5 bases, leaving 3 bases not matched to a gene. In germline, CDR1 is MNHEY, CDR2 SVGAGI.

The genes are TRBV6-1 and TRBJ1-2; D is uncertain. V was cut by 7 bases and J by 5 bases, with 20 bases left in between. Germline V lookup: CDR1 MNHNS, CDR2 SASEGT. This CDR3 region has 15 residues. CDR3 nucleotides: TGTGCCAGCACTGCGTCCTGGACCGCCGAGTATGGCTACACCTTC. Protein product: CASTASWTAEYGYTF.

This clone showed up just once. As DNA, the CDR3 is TGTGCCAGCTCACCCCTAGCGGGACAGACCTACGAGCAGTACTTC. Protein: CASSPLAGQTYEQYF. This chain connects TRBV18 to TRBJ2-7; 9 positions match TRBD2. This CDR3 has 15 residues. CDR1 and CDR2 from the germline V gene are KGHSH and LQKENI. V shed 3 bases, J shed 2 bases, and the junction held 5 bases outside the gene matches.

The V gene is TRBV11-2, the J gene TRBJ2-5; TRBD1 is a possible D gene (5 bases). Per the germline V gene, CDR1 is SGHAT and CDR2 is FQNNGV. With 1 base removed from V and 4 bases from J, the gap between germline ends came to 13 bases. The CDR3 is 15 residues long. The CDR3 here is CASSLGSQGSETQYF. The CDR3 bases are TGTGCCAGCAGCTTAGGGTCTCAGGGCTCAGAGACCCAGTACTTC.

This clone was seen a few times. This chain joins TRBV5-6 and TRBJ1-6, with D perhaps matching TRBD1 (6 bases). The CDR3 loop spans 15 amino acids. Germline CDR1 SGHDT, CDR2 YYEEEE. V dropped 0 bases and J dropped 6 bases, with 10 bases sitting between them. The CDR3 nucleotides are TGTGCCAGCAGCTTGGGGGACACTGTTAATTCACCCCTCCACTTT. It codes for CASSLGDTVNSPLHF.

The J gene is TRBJ1-1, the V gene TRBV7-2; D is perhaps TRBD1 (5 bases). CDR1 and CDR2 (germline): SGHTA, FQGNSA. The CDR3 covers 14 residues. V was pared by 5 bases and J by 2 bases, with 12 bases between. The CDR3 sequence: CASSKGTANTEAFF. CDR3 nucleotides: TGTGCCAGCAGCAAAGGGACGGCTAACACTGAAGCTTTCTTT. The full variable domain, rest sourced from reference TRBV7-2 and TRBJ1-1, is GAGVSQSPSNKVTEKGKDVELRCDPISGHTALYWYRQSLGQGLEFLIYFQGNSAPDKSGLPSDRFSAERTGGSVSTLTIQRTQQEDSAVYLCASSKGTANTEAFFGQGTRLTVV.

The chain couples TRBV10-3 to TRBJ2-3, with D unresolved. Per germline, CDR1 ENHRY and CDR2 SYGVKD. The CDR3 runs 15 residues. The ends were cut back, 4 bases at V and 0 bases at J, with 11 bases in the middle. In DNA form, the CDR3 reads TGTGCCATCAGTGTCGGCCAAACTAGCACAGATACGCAGTATTTT. Translated: CAISVGQTSTDTQYF.

This clone showed up just a few times. Additional DNA sequences in this sample encode the identical CDR3. The chain has TRBV19 and TRBJ1-1; a possible D gene is TRBD1 (5 bases). The V and J ends lost 2 bases and 0 bases respectively, with 7 bases between them. Per the germline V gene, CDR1 is LNHDA and CDR2 is SQIVND (reference sequence). This CDR3 has 14 amino acids. The CDR3 sequence: CASSIQGLNTEAFF. Written as DNA, the CDR3 is TGTGCCAGTAGTATACAGGGACTGAACACTGAAGCTTTCTTT.

The chain links TRBV19 to TRBJ1-5, with D uncertain. The V end was cut by 7 bases, the J end by 0 bases, with 22 bases between. The CDR3 has 18 amino acids. Germline V gene sequence: CDR1 LNHDA, CDR2 SQIVND (reference sequence). The CDR3 loop reads CASMKTGPTSYSNQPQHF. The CDR3 DNA is TGTGCCAGTATGAAGACCGGGCCCACCTCCTATAGCAATCAGCCCCAGCATTTT.

This chain joins TRBV10-2 and TRBJ2-5; 9 nucleotides align to TRBD2. The J call may be incorrect, as the DNA end agrees better with TRBJ2-7. CDR1 WSHSY and CDR2 SAAADI come from the germline V gene. The CDR3 extends over 15 amino acids. The CDR3 sequence: CASSERREGLYEQYF. The CDR3 bases are TGCGCCAGCAGTGAGCGGCGGGAGGGCCTCTACGAGCAGTACTTC.

V and J are TRBV9 and TRBJ1-1, with 9 bases lining up with TRBD1. The CDR3 sequence is 14 residues long. Unmatched junction bases numbered 3, after V lost 2 bases and J lost 4 bases. The V gene's germline CDR1 is SGDLS and CDR2 YYNGEE. The CDR3 DNA reads as TGTGCCAGCAGCGTGACAGGGGGAGCCACTGAAGCTTTCTTT. Translating it yields CASSVTGGATEAFF.

J is TRBJ1-1 and V is TRBV6-5, with TRBD1 identical over 9 bases. Trimming cost V 8 bases and J 4 bases; bases outside gene matches: 8. Germline CDR1 is MNHEY and CDR2 is SVGAGI. This CDR3 contains 14 residues. CDR3: CASVRDRVITEAFF. The DNA of the CDR3 is TGTGCCAGCGTACGGGACAGGGTCATCACTGAAGCTTTCTTT.

The rearrangement uses TRBV11-3 and TRBJ2-7, with 8 bases that match TRBD2. This CDR3 has 17 amino acids. The V segment lost 7 bases and the J segment 0 bases; nucleotides outside the gene matches: 14. Germline assignment: CDR1 SGHNT and CDR2 YENEEA. Written as DNA, the CDR3 is TGTGCCAGCATCAAAAAGGGTACGCGGGGGGACTCCTACGAGCAGTACTTC. It specifies CASIKKGTRGDSYEQYF.

The V and J genes are TRBV7-2 and TRBJ1-5; D remains unclear. The germline V and J ends were trimmed by 0 bases and 11 bases, with 14 bases remaining between them. CDR1 SGHTA and CDR2 FQGNSA come from the germline V gene. This CDR3 region has 14 residues. CDR3 amino acids: CASSLAGQATAQHF. DNA of the CDR3: TGTGCCAGCAGCTTAGCAGGGCAGGCCACAGCCCAGCATTTT.